This T cell receptor beta chain stems from a study of blood T cell repertoires in COVID-19. Across the study: The United States, Italy and Spain supplied acute and convalescent COVID-19 samples.

Enrolled during active infection, Seattle patients were then followed longitudinally. This clone was recorded once. Germline trimming cut 2 bases from V and 7 bases from J; bases unmatched to any gene: 10. Germline lookup yields CDR1 GTSNPN and CDR2 SVGIG (reference sequence). The CDR3 extends over 15 amino acids. Study processing details: Reference gene primer amplification yielded estimated nucleated cell counts. Assay used: immunoSEQ multiplex PCR; TCRdb lists only in-frame clones, some missing. For V, J and clone size, that table is used; D and trimming come from the DNA. Of approximately 440,000 clones in the sample, around 89% are singletons; the top ten hold about 12%.

The chain combines TRBV30 with TRBJ1-4; TRBD1 matches 7 bases. Material for sequencing was peripheral blood. This receptor was identified in a woman aged 45-59 years with COVID-19, enrolled during active disease. The CDR3: CAWSTPTGLGEKLFF. CDR3 sequence (DNA): TGTGCCTGGAGTACCCCGACAGGGTTGGGTGAAAAACTGTTTTTT. Complete variable domain (other parts from reference TRBV30 and TRBJ1-4): SQTIHQWPATLVQPVGSPLSLECTVEGTSNPNLYWYRQAAGRGLQLLFYSVGIGQISSEVPQNLSASRPQDRQFILSSKKLLLSDSGFYLCAWSTPTGLGEKLFFGSGTQLSVL.